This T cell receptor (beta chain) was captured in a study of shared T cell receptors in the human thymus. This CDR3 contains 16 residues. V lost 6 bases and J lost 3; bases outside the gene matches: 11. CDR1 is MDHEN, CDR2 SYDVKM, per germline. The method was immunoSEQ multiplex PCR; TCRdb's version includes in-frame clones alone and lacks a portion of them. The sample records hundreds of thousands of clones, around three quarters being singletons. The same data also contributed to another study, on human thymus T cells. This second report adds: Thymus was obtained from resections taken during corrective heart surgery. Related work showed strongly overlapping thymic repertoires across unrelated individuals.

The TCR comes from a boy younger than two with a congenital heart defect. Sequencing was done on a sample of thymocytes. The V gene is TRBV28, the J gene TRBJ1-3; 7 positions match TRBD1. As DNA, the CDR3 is TGTGCCAGCAGCCCTAAGACAGGGTCTTTTGGAAACACCATATATTTT. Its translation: CASSPKTGSFGNTIYF.